This T cell receptor beta chain was found in a study of cytomegalovirus exposure and HLA in healthy donors. 60 Vbeta and 13 Jbeta primers were used in PCR. Assay used: immunoSEQ multiplex PCR; TCRdb lists only in-frame clones, some missing. The repertoire consists of fewer than 150,000 clones, with approximately 83% occurring once and the leading ten covering about 3.4%. In germline, CDR1 is SNHLY, CDR2 FYNNEI. This CDR3 spans 14 amino acids. The V end was cut by 0 bases, the J end by 6 bases, with 9 bases between. This TCR came from a man aged 40-49 years in good health and CMV-seronegative. Sequenced sample: PBMCs. The chain joins TRBV2 to TRBJ1-5, with D perhaps TRBD1 (6 bases). DNA of the CDR3: TGTGCCAGCAGTGAAGCTACCAGGGGTCAGCCCCAGCATTTT. Protein sequence: CASSEATRGQPQHF.